This record covers a single TCR beta chain. Its antigen is not identified. The unexposed donors gave CD4+ T cells in 2011-2018, prior to COVID-19. CD4+ T cells were isolated from the cells after about 11 days of culture. Only in-frame clones appear in the TCRdb table, and some are missing; sequencing was by immunoSEQ multiplex PCR. The sample holds 20,000 to 25,000 clones, 78% seen once. The sample belongs to a study of CD4 T cells in relation to SARS-CoV-2 and coronaviruses. This TCR came from a human donor in good health. Specimen: CD4+ T cells from PBMCs, cultured in vitro.

CDR3 protein: CASSLGTAIDNEQFF. CDR3 nucleotides: TGTGCCAGTAGTCTCGGGACAGCCATCGACAATGAGCAGTTCTTC. The chain joins TRBV19 to TRBJ2-1, with 7 bases identical to TRBD1. The CDR3 extends over 15 amino acids. V was pared by 5 bases and J by 5 bases, with 9 bases of the junction left unmatched. Germline CDR1 LNHDA, CDR2 SQIVND (reference sequence).